The clone carrying this T cell receptor (beta chain) was picked up many times. This sample stems from a study of spatial heterogeneity in lung cancer. Time point given: sample taken at primary tumor resection. TCRs were sequenced from unsorted whole RNA of tumor, nontumor lung or PBMC. The donor group consisted of roughly 76 patients who had untreated, early-stage non-small cell lung cancer. The CDR3 loop spans 17 amino acids. The germline gives CDR1 SGHTA, CDR2 FQGNSA. V lost 5 bases and J 2 bases, leaving 19 bases between the germline ends. TCRdb ran MiXCR on the 5' RACE reads and lists one entry per CDR3 protein. The table shows around 10,000 distinct CDR3 sequences, with approximately 4% occurring only once.

Sequenced here: normal lung tissue next to the tumor, sampled at surgery. The chain uses TRBV7-2 and TRBJ1-5; maybe TRBD1 (6 bases). This TCR came from a male donor with early-stage non-small cell lung cancer. The chain's CDR3 is CASSPRGARSGNQPQHF. For the CDR3, the DNA is TGTGCCAGCAGCCCACGGGGGGCGCGTTCTGGCAATCAGCCCCAGCATTTT.